These T cell receptor beta chains were read from a single sample in a study of OX40 agonist ivuxolimab in advanced cancers. The data were produced by immunoSEQ multiplex PCR, yet TCRdb's version contains in-frame clones alone and is incomplete. The top ten hold approximately 11% of the sample, which has 75,000 to 95,000 clones, roughly nine tenths seen once. The sample consisted of CD4+ or CD8+ T cells sorted from blood, taken in a trial of the OX40 agonist ivuxolimab. Receptors were obtained from an adult with an advanced solid tumor such as melanoma, head and neck, liver or kidney cancer. CDR3s include the opening cysteine and the closing phenylalanine or tryptophan. The D gene is left open where the match is weak. The size entry is marked missing in some rows and otherwise reads once, few, many or a size class.

v_gene	abundance	d_gene	j_gene	CDR3nt	CDR3aa
TRBV4-1	-	TRBD1	TRBJ1-1	TGCGCCAGCAGCCAAGTGTACAGGGGTGGGACTGAAGCTTTCTTT	CASSQVYRGGTEAFF
TRBV5-1	once	-	TRBJ2-4	TGCGCCAGCAGCTTGTCACACTTACAGGTGGACATTCAGTACTTC	CASSLSHLQVDIQYF
TRBV7-6	-	-	TRBJ2-7	TGTGCCAGCAGCTTAGGACGGAGCTCCTACGAGCAGTACTTC	CASSLGRSSYEQYF
TRBV4-1	-	-	TRBJ1-2	TGCGCCAGCAGCCAGGGGCAAGGGACCCAGACATCCGGCTACACCTTC	CASSQGQGTQTSGYTF
TRBV19	-	-	TRBJ2-7	TGTGCCAGTAGTTCTAGGGCCTGGTACGAGCAGTACTTC	CASSSRAWYEQYF
TRBV6-1	-	-	TRBJ2-2	TGTGCCAGCAGTGAACAACTCCAATACACCGGGGAGCTGTTTTTT	CASSEQLQYTGELFF
TRBV14	few	TRBD1	TRBJ2-3	TGTGCCAGCAGCCACCGCCGGGACAGAGACACAGATACGCAGTATTTT	CASSHRRDRDTDTQYF
TRBV29-1	once	-	TRBJ2-1	TGCAGCACCATCAGGGGGGTCGAGCAGTTCTTC	CSTIRGVEQFF
TRBV4-2	-	-	TRBJ1-3	TGTGCCAGCAGCGGGGGACCAGGCGGCTCTGGAAACACCATATATTTT	CASSGGPGGSGNTIYF
TRBV11-2	-	-	TRBJ1-1	TGTGCCAGCAGCTTAGCTGGTGAAGCTTTCTTT	CASSLAGEAFF
TRBV6-6	-	TRBD2	TRBJ2-7	TGTGCCAGCAAAATTGGGGGGGACTCCTACGAGCAGTACTTC	CASKIGGDSYEQYF
TRBV6-5	-	-	TRBJ2-4	TGTGCCAGCTCAATGACCGGGACGGGAGAGTACTTC	CASSMTGTGEYF
TRBV20-1	once	-	TRBJ2-3	TGCAGTGCTAGAGCTGGAGATACGCAGTATTTT	CSARAGDTQYF
TRBV5-6	once	-	TRBJ2-1	TGTGCCAGCAGCCAGGTAGTTTACAATGAGCAGTTCTTC	CASSQVVYNEQFF
TRBV29-1	-	-	TRBJ1-1	TGCAGCGGGGAGGGGGGCTTGTACACTGAAGCTTTCTTT	CSGEGGLYTEAFF
TRBV9	-	-	TRBJ2-2	TGTGCCAGCAGCGTAGCTCAGGGGACCGACACCGGGGAGCTGTTTTTT	CASSVAQGTDTGELFF
TRBV5-1	-	TRBD2	TRBJ2-1	TGCGCCAGCAGCTTGGGTCTCCGGGAGGCTGAGCAGTTCTTC	CASSLGLREAEQFF
TRBV2	-	TRBD2	TRBJ2-1	TGTGCCAGCAGCATCAGCGGGGGCGCCTTCAATGAGCAGTTCTTC	CASSISGGAFNEQFF
TRBV5-1	-	-	TRBJ2-7	TGCGCCAGCAGCTTGGCGGGTGGTTTGAGCTCCTACGAGCAGTACTTC	CASSLAGGLSSYEQYF
TRBV19	-	TRBD1	TRBJ1-2	TGTGCCAGTAGTGACACAGGGGAAGCCTATGGCTACACCTTC	CASSDTGEAYGYTF
TRBV2	-	-	TRBJ1-2	TGTGCCAGCAGTGAAGACAGCTATGGCTACACCTTC	CASSEDSYGYTF
TRBV5-1	-	-	TRBJ1-2	TGCGCCAGCAGCGGAAAAGTGGCAGGAATAGAAGGCTACACCTTC	CASSGKVAGIEGYTF
TRBV12-1	-	-	TRBJ2-3	TGTGCCAGCAGCTTTGTCGGGACTAGCGAGATGCCCCGCACAGATACGCAGTATTTT	CASSFVGTSEMPRTDTQYF
TRBV18	-	-	TRBJ2-2	TGTGCCAGCTCACCATCCCCCTCGAACACCGGGGAGCTGTTTTTT	CASSPSPSNTGELFF
TRBV29-1	-	TRBD2	TRBJ2-3	TGCAGCGTTGACGGGGGGGCTGATACGCAGTATTTT	CSVDGGADTQYF
TRBV27	-	TRBD1	TRBJ2-1	TGTGCCAGCAGCTTACCGACAGGGGCCGACAATGAGCAGTTCTTC	CASSLPTGADNEQFF
TRBV5-4	-	-	TRBJ2-7	TGTGCCAGCAGCTCCCTCAACGAGCAGTACTTC	CASSSLNEQYF
TRBV7-2	-	TRBD2	TRBJ2-3	TGTGCCAGCAGCCCACTAGCGGGGTTGACAGATACGCAGTATTTT	CASSPLAGLTDTQYF
TRBV5-1	-	-	TRBJ2-3	TGCGCCAGCAGCTTCCTAGGGGCAGGGCAGTATTTT	CASSFLGAGQYF
TRBV14	-	TRBD1	TRBJ2-3	TGTGCCAGCAGCCAAGATAGAAGGACAGGGGATCCAGATACGCAGTATTTT	CASSQDRRTGDPDTQYF
TRBV7-9	-	-	TRBJ1-2	TGTGCCAGCAGTTCAACAGCTAACTATGGCTACACCTTC	CASSSTANYGYTF
TRBV28	-	-	TRBJ2-1	TGTGCCAGCAGTTTAGGCGGGGCAGATGAGCAGTTCTTC	CASSLGGADEQFF
TRBV9	-	TRBD1	TRBJ1-2	TGTGCCAGCAGCGTAGCGGGAAGGGGGCTCATTGGCTACACCTTC	CASSVAGRGLIGYTF
TRBV7-9	-	TRBD1	TRBJ1-4	TGTGCCAGCAGCTTAATCAGGGGGCCCCCGGATGAAAAACTGTTTTTT	CASSLIRGPPDEKLFF
TRBV7-3	-	-	TRBJ1-2	TGTGCCAGCAGCTTAATGCCAGGCCCCGGCTATGGCTACACCTTC	CASSLMPGPGYGYTF
TRBV18	few	TRBD2	TRBJ2-7	TGTGCCAGCTCACCACCGGGAGGGATCTACGAGCAGTACTTC	CASSPPGGIYEQYF
TRBV28	-	-	TRBJ2-2	TGTGCCAGCAGTTTCCCCCGAGGGGATCCGAACACCGGGGAGCTGTTTTTT	CASSFPRGDPNTGELFF
TRBV28	-	TRBD1	TRBJ1-5	TGTGCCAGCAGCGGACAGGGGGTCTCCCTGGCGCATTTT	CASSGQGVSLAHF
TRBV27	-	-	TRBJ2-3	TGTGCCAGCAGCTCCGAACTGGGTACAACAGATACGCAGTATTTT	CASSSELGTTDTQYF
TRBV2	-	TRBD1	TRBJ1-2	TGTGCCAGCAGAGACGAGGGGGCGTTTGGCTACACCTTC	CASRDEGAFGYTF
TRBV6-1	few	-	TRBJ2-7	TGTGCCACCGGATACATGACGAGCCTCTACGAGCAGTACTTC	CATGYMTSLYEQYF